Here is one T cell receptor (beta chain) with its context. Its target is not known. For TCR beta, libraries came from iRepertoire HTBI primers and Arm-PCR of CDR3 regions. TCRdb independently ran MiXCR on the multiplex PCR reads; one entry per CDR3 protein. Seen here are hundreds of thousands of distinct CDR3 sequences, 15% to 20% observed once, and the top ten hold 9.5% to 15%. Germline-derived CDR1 and CDR2 are SGHVS and FQNEAQ. CDR3 length equals 15 residues. After removal of 3 bases from V and 6 bases from J, the junction contained 7 bases not matched to a gene. This specimen comes from a study of regulatory T cells in long-lasting Graves disease. Study-level points and caveats: Persistent disease was characterized by preferential usage of TRBV28, TRBJ1-2 and TRBJ2-5.

Specified time point: newly diagnosed GD, antithyroid drugs for less than 3 months. PBMCs were the source of the RNA used for TCR sequencing. These sequences were also reported in another study, on T cells in Graves' hyperthyroidism and ophthalmopathy. Turning to that study: Researchers ran a first-round RT-PCR on the TCR CDR3 using the HTBI primer set. Blood also showed most of the thyroid clonotypes that were expanded above 0.001.

The sequencing used peripheral blood mononuclear cells (PBMCs), collected at new diagnosis, from a patient treated with antithyroid drugs. This sequence originates from a young man with Graves disease. This sequence joins TRBV7-8 and TRBJ1-5, with 8 bases that match TRBD1. The CDR3 DNA reads as TGTGCCAGCAGCTTTTCGGGACAGGCTGTTCAGCCCCAGCATTTT. Amino acid sequence: CASSFSGQAVQPQHF.